This entry lists 31 T cell receptor beta chains sequenced from one sample in a study of blood T cell repertoires in COVID-19. Libraries were prepared by immunoSEQ multiplex PCR; TCRdb keeps only in-frame clonotypes and omits some of them. The table records a few hundred thousand clones, roughly 87% of them present only once. Sequencing used PBMCs or T cells enriched from blood (not recorded which). The source is a woman aged 25 to 39 who had recovered from COVID-19.

The chain employs TRBV18 and TRBJ2-7, with 9 positions matching TRBD1. Losses at the gene ends were 5 bases for V and 2 bases for J; bases not matched to a gene: 4. The CDR3 spans 14 residues. CDR1 is KGHSH and CDR2 is LQKENI in the germline V gene. CDR3 in amino acids: CASSAGQGPYEQYF. Here the CDR3 DNA reads TGTGCCAGCTCAGCGGGACAGGGACCCTACGAGCAGTACTTC.

V gene TRBV15 combines with J gene TRBJ1-4; tentative D call: TRBD1 (5 bases). This CDR3 spans 15 amino acids. Germline assignment: CDR1 LNHNV and CDR2 YYDKDF (reference sequence). The V gene lost 1 base and the J gene lost 7 bases, with 13 bases spanning the gap. Here the CDR3 DNA reads TGTGCCACCAGCAGAGGAGAAGGGGCCGGTGAAAAACTGTTTTTT. It specifies CATSRGEGAGEKLFF.

V usage is TRBV19 and J usage is TRBJ2-7, with 9 bases fitting TRBD2. The V gene's germline CDR1 is LNHDA and CDR2 SQIVND (reference sequence). There are 14 residues in the CDR3. The V gene end was trimmed by 4 bases and the J gene end by 4 bases; junction bases not matched to a gene: 5. The DNA of the CDR3 is TGTGCCAGTAGTAATAGCGGGAGAGCTTACGAGCAGTACTTC. Translating gives CASSNSGRAYEQYF.

The J gene is TRBJ1-5, the V gene TRBV28; no reliable D call. This CDR3 is 11 amino acids long. Germline V gives CDR1 MDHEN, CDR2 SYDVKM. Trimming stripped 5 bases from V and 4 bases from J, with 3 bases between. In DNA form, the CDR3 reads TGTGCCAGCAGTCAGAATCAGCCCCAGCATTTT. Protein product: CASSQNQPQHF.

The V call is TRBV5-1, the J call TRBJ2-6, with unresolved D. The CDR3 runs to 15 residues. V was shortened by 0 bases and J by 0 bases, with 4 bases between the two germline ends. The germline gives CDR1 SGHRS, CDR2 YFSETQ. The CDR3: CASSLAPSGANVLTF. The CDR3 region has the DNA TGCGCCAGCAGCTTGGCTCCCTCTGGGGCCAACGTCCTGACTTTC.

J is TRBJ2-3 and V is TRBV12-3 or TRBV12-4; D not certain. V was shortened by 5 bases and J by 5 bases, with 8 bases between the two germline ends. The CDR3 has 12 amino acids. Here the CDR3 reads CASSPPLDTQYF. CDR3 nucleotides: TGTGCCAGCAGTCCTCCCCTAGATACGCAGTATTTT.

The V gene is TRBV5-1, the J gene TRBJ1-1; D possibly corresponds to TRBD1 (6 bases). V was shortened by 0 bases and J by 5 bases, with 23 bases between the two germline ends. From germline, CDR1 is SGHRS and CDR2 YFSETQ. This CDR3 comprises 18 residues. This chain's CDR3 is CASSLASQGSILGTEAFF. The CDR3 DNA reads as TGCGCCAGCAGCTTGGCGTCTCAGGGGAGTATTTTGGGAACTGAAGCTTTCTTT. Supplemented by reference TRBV5-1 and TRBJ1-1, the full variable domain reads KAGVTQTPRYLIKTRGQQVTLSCSPISGHRSVSWYQQTPGQGLQFLFEYFSETQRNKGNFPGRFSGRQFSNSRSEMNVSTLELGDSALYLCASSLASQGSILGTEAFFGQGTRLTVV.

This chain connects TRBV28 to TRBJ2-1, with 7 positions matching TRBD1. The CDR3 is made up of 17 amino acids. Per the germline V gene, CDR1 is MDHEN and CDR2 is SYDVKM. Trimming removed 5 bases from V and 0 bases from J; junction bases left unmatched: 10. The CDR3 is CASSRPQTGSSYNEQFF. In DNA form, the CDR3 reads TGTGCCAGCAGTCGACCCCAGACAGGGAGCTCCTACAATGAGCAGTTCTTC.

Only one count was recorded for this clone. The chain has TRBV5-1 and TRBJ2-1; TRBD2 is a possible D gene (5 bases). Trimming shortened V by 9 bases and J by 0 bases, and 13 bases separated the two germline ends. CDR1 is SGHRS, CDR2 YFSETQ, per germline. The CDR3 sequence is 14 residues long. The CDR3, as DNA: TGCGCCACCGGAAGTGGGAGCTCCTACAATGAGCAGTTCTTC. Protein product: CATGSGSSYNEQFF. The full variable domain, with the rest looked up from reference TRBV5-1 and TRBJ2-1, is KAGVTQTPRYLIKTRGQQVTLSCSPISGHRSVSWYQQTPGQGLQFLFEYFSETQRNKGNFPGRFSGRQFSNSRSEMNVSTLELGDSALYLCATGSGSSYNEQFFGPGTRLTVL.

J is TRBJ2-3 and V is TRBV27; D is possibly TRBD2 (5 bases). Germline CDR1 is MNHEY and CDR2 is SMNVEV (reference sequence). V was clipped by 3 bases and J by 2 bases, with 18 bases between them. This CDR3 is built from 17 residues. The CDR3 region is CASSLIVEAGTTDTQYF. CDR3 DNA sequence: TGTGCCAGCAGTTTGATTGTTGAGGCGGGCACCACAGATACGCAGTATTTT.

This clone was picked up a small number of times. The J gene is TRBJ1-5, the V gene TRBV11-2; D might be TRBD1 (5 bases). The germline gives CDR1 SGHAT, CDR2 FQNNGV. The V end was cut by 0 bases, the J end by 7 bases, with 16 bases between. The CDR3 totals 16 residues. The CDR3 here is CASSLDNRQGRQPQHF. The CDR3 DNA is TGTGCCAGCAGCTTAGATAATCGTCAGGGAAGGCAGCCCCAGCATTTT.

The chain joins TRBV5-1 to TRBJ2-7, with 10 bases aligning to TRBD2. CDR3 length: 15 amino acids. The junction had 10 bases not matched to a gene; V was cut back by 6 bases and J by 4 bases. The germline CDR1 and CDR2 sequences are SGHRS and YFSETQ. The CDR3 region has the DNA TGCGCCAGCACGCTTCTAGCGGGAGAGACTTACGAGCAGTACTTC. The encoded protein is CASTLLAGETYEQYF.

V is TRBV21-1 and J is TRBJ2-7; the table names TRBD2, a call not compared with the DNA. TRBV21-1 is described as a pseudogene. CDR3 length: 16 residues. The CDR3 loop reads CASSNRRAGGPYEQYF. The CDR3 DNA is TGTGCCAGCAGCAATAGGCGGGCGGGAGGGCCCTACGAGCAGTACTTC.

As concerns this clone: At one end the junction does not follow the germline gene, possibly because of a read error. The chain combines TRBV4-2 with TRBJ1-1; TRBD1 agrees at 7 bases. Germline-derived CDR1 and CDR2 are LGHNA and YNFKEQ. The CDR3 loop spans 18 amino acids. DNA for the CDR3: TGTGCCAGCAGCCAAGCTACCAAAGGGGGCGCCGGGAACGCTGAAGCTTTCTTT. Translating gives CASSQATKGGAGNAEAFF.

The V call is TRBV5-5, the J call TRBJ2-7; a weak D match, TRBD1 (8 bases). The germline CDR1 and CDR2 sequences are SGHKS and YYEKEE (reference sequence). V was clipped by 4 bases and J by 9 bases, with 23 bases between them. CDR3 length equals 15 residues. The CDR3 is CASSPGQGGVLVQYF. CDR3 coding DNA: TGTGCCAGCAGCCCTGGACAGGGAGGGGTATTGGTGCAGTACTTC.

This clone was detected once. The CDR3 loop is CASSQTGTSGRANTGELFF. The CDR3 DNA is TGTGCCAGCAGCCAAACCGGGACTAGCGGGAGAGCGAACACCGGGGAGCTGTTTTTT. The J gene is TRBJ2-2, the V gene TRBV3-1 (or the pseudogene TRBV3-2), with TRBD2 matching 14 bases. The CDR3 has 19 residues. V trimming: 2 bases; J trimming: 0 bases; junction bases outside the gene matches: 5. Germline assignment: CDR1 LGHDT and CDR2 YNNKEL (reference sequence).

This chain links TRBV11-2 with TRBJ2-1; TRBD2 matches at 11 bases. V lost 3 bases to trimming and J lost 9 bases; unmatched junction nucleotides: 4. From germline, CDR1 is SGHAT and CDR2 FQNNGV. The CDR3 runs 14 residues. CDR3 in amino acids: CASSFSGGAGEQFF. In DNA form, the CDR3 reads TGTGCCAGCAGCTTTAGCGGGGGGGCCGGTGAGCAGTTCTTC.

This clone was seen just once. The chain is built from TRBV29-1 and TRBJ1-1; TRBD1 might be the D (6 bases). Trimming pared 7 bases from V and 11 bases from J, leaving 14 bases between. Looked up from germline, CDR1 is SQVTM and CDR2 is ANQGSEA. This CDR3 has 10 residues. CDR3 loop: CSAWTASAFF. In DNA, the CDR3 is TGCAGCGCCTGGACAGCATCGGCTTTCTTT.

The genes are TRBV6-5 and TRBJ1-1; TRBD1 is a possible D gene (5 bases). CDR3 size: 15 residues. With 5 bases removed from V and 1 base from J, the gap between germline ends came to 14 bases. CDR1 is MNHEY, CDR2 SVGAGI, per germline. This CDR3 reads CASSRGDSGNTEAFF. DNA of the CDR3: TGTGCCAGCAGTCGAGGGGACTCAGGGAACACTGAAGCTTTCTTT.

This clone has a single count. This rearrangement joins TRBV15 to TRBJ2-7; D remains unclear. The CDR3 totals 15 residues. The germline V and J ends were trimmed by 0 bases and 3 bases, with 12 bases remaining between them. Germline V CDR1 and CDR2: LNHNV, YYDKDF (reference sequence). CDR3 in DNA: TGTGCCACCAGCAGAGAATCCGAAACGCGCTACGAGCAGTACTTC. Amino acid sequence: CATSRESETRYEQYF.

The chain employs TRBV19 and TRBJ2-7; a possible D gene is TRBD1 (6 bases). The CDR3 spans 15 residues. The germline gives CDR1 LNHDA, CDR2 SQIVND (reference sequence). V shed 5 bases and J shed 0 bases, with 14 bases lying between them. The CDR3 loop is CASSPRQEPSYEQYF. The CDR3 nucleotides read TGTGCCAGTAGTCCAAGACAGGAGCCCTCCTACGAGCAGTACTTC.

This chain uses TRBV11-2 with TRBJ1-1; no clear D gene. V gave up 8 bases and J gave up 0 bases, with 13 bases separating them. Germline CDR1 reads SGHAT; CDR2 reads FQNNGV. This CDR3 is 14 amino acids long. The CDR3 spells CASGRRLMNTEAFF. The DNA for the CDR3 is TGTGCCAGCGGTCGGCGGCTCATGAACACTGAAGCTTTCTTT.

In this sample, this clone turned up once. The J gene is TRBJ2-1, the V gene TRBV9; 11 bases match TRBD2. CDR1 and CDR2 (germline): SGDLS, YYNGEE. Unmatched junction bases numbered 4, after V lost 0 bases and J lost 8 bases. CDR3 length: 15 amino acids. CDR3 sequence (DNA): TGTGCCAGCAGCGTAGAGGCTAGCGGGAGGCATGAGCAGTTCTTC. This sequence encodes CASSVEASGRHEQFF.

CDR3 sequence (DNA): TGTGCCAGCAGAGGGACAGGGGGCACCGGGGAGCTGTTTTTT. Translating it yields CASRGTGGTGELFF. J is TRBJ2-2 and V is TRBV9; TRBD1 matches 11 bases. Germline loops: CDR1 SGDLS, CDR2 YYNGEE. The length of the CDR3 is 14 residues. Trimming removed 5 bases from V and 4 bases from J; junction bases left unmatched: 1.

The V call is TRBV28, the J call TRBJ2-7; 10 nucleotides agree with TRBD2. This CDR3 has 13 amino acids. Per germline, CDR1 MDHEN and CDR2 SYDVKM. J gave up 4 bases and V 9 bases, and 6 bases lay outside the gene matches. CDR3: CASVLAGSYEQYF. The CDR3 nucleotides are TGTGCCAGTGTACTAGCGGGATCTTACGAGCAGTACTTC.

V is TRBV11-1 and J is TRBJ1-2; D is unresolved. The CDR3 sequence is 13 residues long. CDR1 and CDR2 from the germline V gene are SGHAT and FQDESV (reference sequence). The V end lost 8 bases, the J end lost 1 base, and 11 bases lay between the germline ends. The CDR3 coding sequence is TGTGCCAGCGCGGGCAGCCTTAACTATGGCTACACCTTC. It is translated as CASAGSLNYGYTF. Using reference TRBV11-1 and TRBJ1-2 for the parts outside the CDR3, the full variable domain is EAEVAQSPRYKITEKSQAVAFWCDPISGHATLYWYRQILGQGPELLVQFQDESVVDDSQLPKDRFSAERLKGVDSTLKIQPAELGDSAMYLCASAGSLNYGYTFGSGTRLTVV.

V gene TRBV7-3 combines with J gene TRBJ1-1; a weak D match, TRBD1 (5 bases). This CDR3 is built from 13 residues. CDR1 and CDR2 (germline): SGHTA, FQGTGA. Trimming left V 2 bases short and J 6 bases short, with 10 bases between. The CDR3 DNA reads TGTGCCAGCAGCTTACAAGGGGTTTCTGAAGCTTTCTTT. It specifies CASSLQGVSEAFF. Full variable domain (remainder filled in from reference TRBV7-3 and TRBJ1-1): GAGVSQTPSNKVTEKGKYVELRCDPISGHTALYWYRQSLGQGPEFLIYFQGTGAADDSGLPNDRFFAVRPEGSVSTLKIQRTERGDSAVYLCASSLQGVSEAFFGQGTRLTVV.

The J gene is TRBJ1-2, the V gene TRBV6-5; 8 bases are a match to TRBD1. The CDR3 runs 14 residues. V shed 6 bases, J shed 7 bases, and the junction held 10 bases outside the gene matches. From germline, CDR1 is MNHEY and CDR2 SVGAGI. This CDR3 is CASSKQGAKPGYTF. The DNA for the CDR3 is TGTGCCAGCAGCAAGCAGGGGGCTAAGCCTGGCTACACCTTC.

This clone has only one observation. V gene TRBV19 combines with J gene TRBJ1-2, with a tentative D call TRBD1 (6 bases). CDR1 and CDR2 (germline): LNHDA, SQIVND (reference sequence). V shed 1 base and J shed 4 bases, with 13 bases lying between them. There are 15 residues in the CDR3. CDR3 coding DNA: TGTGCCAGTAGTATAGTCCAGGGGCCCTCCTATGGCTACACCTTC. Translation gives CASSIVQGPSYGYTF.

This chain links TRBV6-6 with TRBJ2-3; 10 bases match TRBD1. CDR1 and CDR2 from the germline V gene are MNHNY and SVGAGI (reference sequence). Trimming removed 6 bases from V and 3 bases from J; junction bases left unmatched: 6. There are 15 residues in the CDR3. CDR3 in DNA: TGTGCCAGCAGATCGGGACAGGGGTCGACAGATACGCAGTATTTT. Amino acids: CASRSGQGSTDTQYF.

The genes are TRBV5-1 and TRBJ2-3; no definite D call. The germline CDR1 and CDR2 sequences are SGHRS and YFSETQ. Trimming took 3 bases from V and 0 from J, leaving 14 bases between them. CDR3 length: 16 amino acids. CDR3 amino acids: CASSSTATTSTDTQYF. DNA of the CDR3: TGCGCCAGCAGCTCTACAGCTACAACTAGCACAGATACGCAGTATTTT. Looking up the rest from reference TRBV5-1 and TRBJ2-3 gives the full variable domain: KAGVTQTPRYLIKTRGQQVTLSCSPISGHRSVSWYQQTPGQGLQFLFEYFSETQRNKGNFPGRFSGRQFSNSRSEMNVSTLELGDSALYLCASSSTATTSTDTQYFGPGTRLTVL.